This T cell receptor (beta chain) was found in a study of shared clonotypes between healthy human individuals. Using immunoSEQ multiplex PCR, the repertoire was profiled, and TCRdb retains in-frame clones only, with some absent. The data show approximately 2.4 million clones, with approximately 94% seen just once and around 0.13% held by the top ten. The germline V gene encodes CDR1 SGHRS and CDR2 YFSETQ. The V gene lost 5 bases and the J gene lost 4 bases, with 13 bases spanning the gap. The CDR3 is made up of 14 amino acids. The receptor was derived from a man aged 18-30 years in good health. The specimen was naive CD4+ T cells sorted from blood. Stated subset: CD45RA+ positively selected. V and J are TRBV5-1 and TRBJ1-3, with D tentatively TRBD1 (5 bases). CDR3 nucleotide sequence: TGCGCCAGCAGTCCTGCAGGGATGGGAAACACCATATATTTT. This sequence encodes CASSPAGMGNTIYF.